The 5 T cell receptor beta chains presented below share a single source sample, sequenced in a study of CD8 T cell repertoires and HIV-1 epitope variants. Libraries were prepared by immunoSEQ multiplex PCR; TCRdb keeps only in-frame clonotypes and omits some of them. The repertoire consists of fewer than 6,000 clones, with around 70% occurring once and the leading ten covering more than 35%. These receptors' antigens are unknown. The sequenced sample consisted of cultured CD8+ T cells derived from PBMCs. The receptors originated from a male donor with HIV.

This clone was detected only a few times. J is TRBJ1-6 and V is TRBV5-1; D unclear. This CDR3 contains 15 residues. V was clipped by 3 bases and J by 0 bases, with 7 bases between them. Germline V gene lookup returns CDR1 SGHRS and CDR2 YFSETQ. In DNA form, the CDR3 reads TGCGCCAGCAGCTACAAGAGCTCCTATAATTCACCCCTCCACTTT. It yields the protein CASSYKSSYNSPLHF.

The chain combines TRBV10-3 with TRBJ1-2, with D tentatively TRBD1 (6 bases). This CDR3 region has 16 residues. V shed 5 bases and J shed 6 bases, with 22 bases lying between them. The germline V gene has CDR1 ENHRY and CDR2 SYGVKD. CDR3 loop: CAISPQLGEGVNGYTF. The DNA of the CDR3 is TGTGCCATCAGTCCTCAACTCGGAGAGGGGGTAAATGGCTACACCTTC.

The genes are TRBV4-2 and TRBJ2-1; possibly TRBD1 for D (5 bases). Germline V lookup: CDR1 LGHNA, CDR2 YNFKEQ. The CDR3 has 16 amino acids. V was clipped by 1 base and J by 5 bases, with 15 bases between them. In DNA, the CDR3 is TGTGCCAGCAGCCAAGTCGTCTACGACAGAAACAATGAGCAGTTCTTC. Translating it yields CASSQVVYDRNNEQFF.

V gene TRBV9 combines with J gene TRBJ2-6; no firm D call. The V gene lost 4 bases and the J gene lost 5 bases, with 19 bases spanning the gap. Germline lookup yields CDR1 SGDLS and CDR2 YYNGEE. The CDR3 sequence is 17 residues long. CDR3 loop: CASSSLLKQSRANVLTF. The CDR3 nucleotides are TGTGCCAGCAGCTCGCTGCTCAAACAAAGTCGGGCCAACGTCCTGACTTTC.

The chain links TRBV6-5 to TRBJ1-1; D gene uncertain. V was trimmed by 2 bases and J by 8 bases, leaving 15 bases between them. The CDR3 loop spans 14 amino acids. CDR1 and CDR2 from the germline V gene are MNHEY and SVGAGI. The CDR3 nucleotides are TGTGCCAGCAGTTACGGGCTAGGCGGGGTCGAAGCTTTCTTT. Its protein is CASSYGLGGVEAFF.